The T cell receptor beta chain under discussion was sequenced for a study of graft-versus-host responses after intestinal transplantation. Here immunoSEQ multiplex PCR was the method, and the copy in TCRdb shows in-frame clones only, minus some. The sample lists about 85,000 clones, roughly 90% occurring once. Germline CDR1 and CDR2: SGDLS and YYNGEE. V gave up 0 bases and J gave up 3 bases, with 15 bases separating them. This CDR3 is 17 amino acids long. As regards this clone: No antigen is known for it.

Here the sequenced sample was unstimulated CD8+ T cells sorted from spleen or lymph node cells, taken before transplant. This TCR derives from a human donor who was the organ donor for an intestinal transplant. V and J are TRBV9 and TRBJ2-2, with D possibly TRBD2 on 6 matching bases. The CDR3 reads CASSVVADPLYTGELFF. Here the CDR3 DNA reads TGTGCCAGCAGCGTAGTAGCGGATCCGCTCTACACCGGGGAGCTGTTTTTT.